Listed here are 6 T cell receptor beta chains from one sample, sequenced in a study of beta chain features in type 1 diabetes. Expressed TCRB transcripts were sequenced because the entire RNA isolate underwent reverse transcription. TCRdb's table, derived via immunoSEQ multiplex PCR, lists solely in-frame clones and lacks some. The repertoire holds about 640,000 clones, with under 15% as singletons. Points from the study as a whole: TCRB CDR3s were moderately but significantly shorter in Type 1 diabetes patients in all four CD4+ subsets.

No cognate antigen is known for these TCRs. The sequencing input was naive CD4+ T cells from blood. All receptors derive from a man in his thirties or forties with type 1 diabetes.

This clone was seen a handful of times. This chain links TRBV19 with TRBJ2-7, with 7 bases fitting TRBD1. CDR3 length equals 14 residues. Germline loops: CDR1 LNHDA, CDR2 SQIVND (reference sequence). J gave up 2 bases and V 4 bases, and 5 bases lay outside the gene matches. For the CDR3, the DNA is TGTGCCAGTAGTAAGGTGGGACAGCCCTACGAGCAGTACTTC. This gives the protein CASSKVGQPYEQYF.

This clone appeared a few times. The chain joins TRBV19 to TRBJ2-1; D might be TRBD2 (5 bases). The CDR3 has 13 residues. Germline V gene sequence: CDR1 LNHDA, CDR2 SQIVND (reference sequence). Trimming shortened V by 4 bases and J by 6 bases, and 10 bases separated the two germline ends. The CDR3 DNA is TGTGCCAGTAGTACGAGGGAAGGCAATGAGCAGTTCTTC. Its translation is CASSTREGNEQFF.

The V gene is TRBV5-1, the J gene TRBJ2-1; D is ambiguous. The CDR3 consists of 16 residues. Germline CDR1 and CDR2: SGHRS and YFSETQ. Trimming removed 4 bases at V and 1 base at J, with 15 bases between. CDR3 sequence reads: CASSASQFSSYNEQFF. CDR3 nucleotide sequence: TGCGCCAGCAGCGCGTCGCAATTCTCATCCTACAATGAGCAGTTCTTC.

V usage is TRBV4-3 and J usage is TRBJ1-3, with 7 nucleotides matching TRBD1. Trimming cost V 0 bases and J 2 bases; bases outside gene matches: 4. This CDR3 is built from 16 residues. Germline-derived CDR1 and CDR2 are LGHNA and YSLEER. The CDR3 DNA sequence: TGCGCCAGCAGCCAAGAGTCAGGGACAGCTGGAAACACCATATATTTT. Amino acids: CASSQESGTAGNTIYF.

This clone came up once. V and J are TRBV5-1 and TRBJ2-5; no reliable D call. The V and J ends lost 0 bases and 0 bases respectively, with 6 bases between them. CDR1 and CDR2 (germline): SGHRS, YFSETQ. The CDR3 spans 14 residues. The CDR3 DNA follows: TGCGCCAGCAGCTTGGCCGCAGACCAAGAGACCCAGTACTTC. Translated, it gives CASSLAADQETQYF.

The sample holds a few counts of this clone. The chain employs TRBV6-6 and TRBJ2-4; no reliable D call. Per the germline V gene, CDR1 is MNHNY and CDR2 is SVGAGI (reference sequence). Trimming took off 5 bases at V and 15 bases at J, with 14 bases between the two ends. The CDR3 covers 11 residues. CDR3 sequence: CASSGYPSSYF. The CDR3 DNA is TGTGCCAGCAGTGGCTATCCATCCTCGTACTTC.